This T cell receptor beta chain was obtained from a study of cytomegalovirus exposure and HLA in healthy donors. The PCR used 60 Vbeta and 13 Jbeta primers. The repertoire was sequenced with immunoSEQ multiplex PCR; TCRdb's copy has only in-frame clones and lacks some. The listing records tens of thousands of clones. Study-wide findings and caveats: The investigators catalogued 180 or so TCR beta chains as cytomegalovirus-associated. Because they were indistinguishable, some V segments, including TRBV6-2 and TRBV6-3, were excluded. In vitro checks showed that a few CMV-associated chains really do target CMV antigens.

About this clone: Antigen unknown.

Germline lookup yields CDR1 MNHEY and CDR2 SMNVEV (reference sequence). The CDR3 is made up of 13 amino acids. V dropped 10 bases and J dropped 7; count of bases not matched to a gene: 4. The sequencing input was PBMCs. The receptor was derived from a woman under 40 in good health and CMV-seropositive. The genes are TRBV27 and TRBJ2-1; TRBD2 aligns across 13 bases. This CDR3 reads CAITTSGGNEQFF. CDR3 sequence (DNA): TGTGCCATTACGACTAGCGGGGGGAATGAGCAGTTCTTC.